This TCR beta chain is from a study of T-cell memory formation after mild COVID-19. General observations from the study: Contracting CD4+ clones lay largely in CM and EM, with CD8+ ones residing in EMRA.

Of note for this clonotype: No antigen is known for it.

The authors produced TCR alpha and TCR beta cDNA libraries with sample barcodes and UMIs by 5'RACE using constant-segment primers. MiXCR was run by TCRdb on the 5' RACE reads, yielding one entry per CDR3 protein. This table has about 560,000 distinct CDR3 sequences, 17% appearing once. This CDR3 spans 17 amino acids. Germline CDR1 reads LGHDT; CDR2 reads YNNKEL (reference sequence). The junction had 10 bases not matched to a gene; V was cut back by 2 bases and J by 5 bases. The sample was PBMCs or a T cell subset sorted from them (not recorded which). This clonotype was obtained from an adult woman who had mild COVID-19 (a few samples of this study predate the infection). Cell type and time point are not known. The chain joins TRBV3-1 to TRBJ2-2, with TRBD1 matching 8 bases. CDR3 residues: CASSQPQGAIGTGELFF. The DNA for the CDR3 is TGTGCCAGCAGCCAACCCCAGGGGGCGATAGGAACCGGGGAGCTGTTTTTT.